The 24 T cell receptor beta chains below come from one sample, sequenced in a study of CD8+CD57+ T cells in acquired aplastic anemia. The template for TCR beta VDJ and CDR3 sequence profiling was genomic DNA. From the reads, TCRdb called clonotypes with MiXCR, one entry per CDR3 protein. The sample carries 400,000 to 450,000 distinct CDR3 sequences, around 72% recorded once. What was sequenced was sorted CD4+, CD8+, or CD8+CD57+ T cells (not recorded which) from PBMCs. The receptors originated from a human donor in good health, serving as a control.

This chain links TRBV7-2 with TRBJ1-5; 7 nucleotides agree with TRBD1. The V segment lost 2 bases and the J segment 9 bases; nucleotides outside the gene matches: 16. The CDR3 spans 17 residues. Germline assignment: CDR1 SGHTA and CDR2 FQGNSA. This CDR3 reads CASSLMGQQTGALPQHF. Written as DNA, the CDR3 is TGTGCCAGCAGCTTAATGGGACAGCAAACAGGCGCTTTGCCCCAGCATTTT.

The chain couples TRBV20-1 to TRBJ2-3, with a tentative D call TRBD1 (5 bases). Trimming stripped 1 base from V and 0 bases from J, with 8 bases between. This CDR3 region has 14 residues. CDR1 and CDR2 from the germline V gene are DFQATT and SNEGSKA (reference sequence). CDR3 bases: TGCAGTGCTAGAGGACAGACTAGCACAGATACGCAGTATTTT. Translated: CSARGQTSTDTQYF.

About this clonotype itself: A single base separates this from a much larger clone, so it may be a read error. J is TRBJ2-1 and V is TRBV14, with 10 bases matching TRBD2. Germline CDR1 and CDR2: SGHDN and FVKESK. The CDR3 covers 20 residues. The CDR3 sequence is CASSQDSGTLAGLSCNEQFF. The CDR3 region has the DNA TGTGCCAGCAGCCAAGATTCAGGCACACTAGCGGGGCTCTCCTGCAATGAGCAGTTCTTC.

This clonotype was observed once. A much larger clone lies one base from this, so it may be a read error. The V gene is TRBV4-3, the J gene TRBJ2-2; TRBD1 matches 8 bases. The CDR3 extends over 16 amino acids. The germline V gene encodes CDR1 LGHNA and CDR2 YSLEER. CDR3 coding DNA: TGCGCCAGCAGCCAAGACCGGACAGGGCTGGCCGGGGAGCTGTGTTTT. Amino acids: CASSQDRTGLAGELCF.

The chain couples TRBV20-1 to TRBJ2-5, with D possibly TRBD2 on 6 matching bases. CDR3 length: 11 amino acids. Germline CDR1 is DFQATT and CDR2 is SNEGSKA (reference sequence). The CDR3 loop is CSPGVQETQYF. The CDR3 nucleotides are TGCAGCCCGGGGGTACAAGAGACCCAGTACTTC.

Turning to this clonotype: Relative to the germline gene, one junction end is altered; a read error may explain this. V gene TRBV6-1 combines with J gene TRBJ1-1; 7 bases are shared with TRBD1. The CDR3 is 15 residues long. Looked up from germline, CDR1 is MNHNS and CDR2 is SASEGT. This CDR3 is CASSSLTGFNTGAFF. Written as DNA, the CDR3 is TGTGCCAGCAGTAGCTTGACAGGGTTTAACACTGGAGCTTTCTTT.

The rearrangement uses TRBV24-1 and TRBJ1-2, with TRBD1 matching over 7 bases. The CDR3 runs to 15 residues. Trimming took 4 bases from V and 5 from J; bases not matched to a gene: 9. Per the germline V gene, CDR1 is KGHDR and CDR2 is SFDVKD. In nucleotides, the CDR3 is TGTGCCACCAGTGACCCGACAGGGAAGCAATATGGCTACACCTTC. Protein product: CATSDPTGKQYGYTF.

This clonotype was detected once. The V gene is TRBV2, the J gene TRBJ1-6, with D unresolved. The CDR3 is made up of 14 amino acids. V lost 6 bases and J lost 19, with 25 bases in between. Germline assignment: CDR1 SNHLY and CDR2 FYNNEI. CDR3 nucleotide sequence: TGTGCCAGCAGGCCGAGTCTCAATAATACTCACCCTCACTTT. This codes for CASRPSLNNTHPHF.

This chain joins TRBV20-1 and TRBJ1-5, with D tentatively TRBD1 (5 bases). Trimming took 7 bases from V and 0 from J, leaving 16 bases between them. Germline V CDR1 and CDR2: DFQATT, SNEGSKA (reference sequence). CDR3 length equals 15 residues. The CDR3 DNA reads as TGCAGTGTCATATCCGGGGCAGATAGCAATCAGCCCCAGCATTTT. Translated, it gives CSVISGADSNQPQHF.

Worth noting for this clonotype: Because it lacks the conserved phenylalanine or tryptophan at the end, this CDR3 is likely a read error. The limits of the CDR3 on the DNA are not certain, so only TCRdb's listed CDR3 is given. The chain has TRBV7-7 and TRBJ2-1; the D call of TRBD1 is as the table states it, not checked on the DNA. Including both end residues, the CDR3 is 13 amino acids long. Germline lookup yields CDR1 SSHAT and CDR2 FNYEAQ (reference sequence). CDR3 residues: CASSPQTGHSYNE.

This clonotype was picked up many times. The CDR3 reads CASSLGGTSQETQYF. As DNA, the CDR3 is TGTGCCAGCAGCTTAGGTGGGACTAGCCAAGAGACCCAGTACTTC. The chain is built from TRBV7-8 and TRBJ2-5; TRBD2 agrees at 8 bases. CDR3 size: 15 residues. Germline trimming cut 1 base from V and 1 base from J; bases unmatched to any gene: 2. Germline CDR1 reads SGHVS; CDR2 reads FQNEAQ.

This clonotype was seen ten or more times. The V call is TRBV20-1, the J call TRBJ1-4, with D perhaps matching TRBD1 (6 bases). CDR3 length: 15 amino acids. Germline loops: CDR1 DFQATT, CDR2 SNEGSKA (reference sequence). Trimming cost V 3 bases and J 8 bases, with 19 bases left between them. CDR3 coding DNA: TGCAGTGCTAGGGTCTTGGGGGGGGCGGAAGAAAAACTGTTTTTT. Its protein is CSARVLGGAEEKLFF.

The CDR3, as DNA: TGTGCCAGTAGCATAGCGATGGGCGACGGGGCTCTATATGGCTACACCTTC. As protein: CASSIAMGDGALYGYTF. J is TRBJ1-2 and V is TRBV7-9, with D possibly matching TRBD1 (5 bases). The CDR3 loop spans 17 amino acids. Germline CDR1 reads SEHNR; CDR2 reads FQNEAQ (reference sequence). The ends were cut back, 9 bases at V and 5 bases at J, with 28 bases in the middle. The full variable domain, in which reference TRBV7-9 and TRBJ1-2 provide the parts outside the CDR3, is DTGVSQNPRHKITKRGQNVTFRCDPISEHNRLYWYRQTLGQGPEFLTYFQNEAQLEKSRLLSDRFSAERPKGSFSTLEIQRTEQGDSAMYLCASSIAMGDGALYGYTFGSGTRLTVV.

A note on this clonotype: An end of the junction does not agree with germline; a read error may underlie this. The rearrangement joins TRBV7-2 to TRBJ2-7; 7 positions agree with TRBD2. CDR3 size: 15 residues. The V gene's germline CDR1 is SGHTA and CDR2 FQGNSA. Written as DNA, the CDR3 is TGTGCCAGCAGCTCCCAGGGAGGGGATCAGCCCCAGCATTACTTC. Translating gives CASSSQGGDQPQHYF.

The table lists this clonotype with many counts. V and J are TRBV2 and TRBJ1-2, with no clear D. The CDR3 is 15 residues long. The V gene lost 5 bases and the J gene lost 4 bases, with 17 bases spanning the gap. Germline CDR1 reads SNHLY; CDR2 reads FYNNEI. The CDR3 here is CASSLRTAYLYGYTF. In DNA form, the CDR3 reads TGTGCCAGCAGTCTACGGACCGCCTACCTCTATGGCTACACCTTC.

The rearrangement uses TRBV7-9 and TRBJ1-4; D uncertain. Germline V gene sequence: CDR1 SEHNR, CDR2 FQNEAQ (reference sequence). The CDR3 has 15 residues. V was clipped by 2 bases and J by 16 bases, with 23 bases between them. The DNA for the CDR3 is TGTGCCAGCAGCTTATTAAGAGAGGCCAGTGACATACGGTTTTTT. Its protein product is CASSLLREASDIRFF. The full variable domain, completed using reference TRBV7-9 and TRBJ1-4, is DTGVSQNPRHKITKRGQNVTFRCDPISEHNRLYWYRQTLGQGPEFLTYFQNEAQLEKSRLLSDRFSAERPKGSFSTLEIQRTEQGDSAMYLCASSLLREASDIRFFGSGTQLSVL.

CDR3 sequence reads: CASSFLAGGFGEVGELFF. The CDR3 DNA sequence: TGTGCCAGCAGCTTTCTCGCCGGGGGGTTCGGGGAGGTCGGGGAGCTGTTTTTT. The V call is TRBV11-2, the J call TRBJ2-2; 7 bases are a match to TRBD2. This CDR3 has 18 amino acids. CDR1 and CDR2 from the germline V gene are SGHAT and FQNNGV. V lost 3 bases, J lost 7 bases, and 17 bases stayed unmatched.

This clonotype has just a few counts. The CDR3 here is CASSVEALAYGYTF. The DNA for the CDR3 is TGTGCCAGCAGTGTGGAGGCCTTGGCCTATGGCTACACCTTC. The chain joins TRBV2 to TRBJ1-2; D unclear. The CDR3 spans 14 residues. V lost 4 bases and J lost 4, with 13 bases in between. Germline V gene data show CDR1 as SNHLY and CDR2 as FYNNEI. Complete variable domain (other parts from reference TRBV2 and TRBJ1-2): EPEVTQTPSHQVTQMGQEVILRCVPISNHLYFYWYRQILGQKVEFLVSFYNNEISEKSEIFDDQFSVERPDGSNFTLKIRSTKLEDSAMYFCASSVEALAYGYTFGSGTRLTVV.

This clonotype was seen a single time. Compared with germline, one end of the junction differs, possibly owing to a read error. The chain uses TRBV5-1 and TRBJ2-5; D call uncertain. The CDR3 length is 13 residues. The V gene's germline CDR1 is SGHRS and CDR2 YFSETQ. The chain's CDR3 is CASSLTPYTDQYF. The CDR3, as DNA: TGTGCCAGCAGCTTGACCCCGTACACAGACCAGTACTTC.

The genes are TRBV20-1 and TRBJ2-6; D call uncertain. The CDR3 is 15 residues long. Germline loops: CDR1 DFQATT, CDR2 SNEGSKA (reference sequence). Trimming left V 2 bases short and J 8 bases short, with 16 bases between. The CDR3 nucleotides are TGCAGTGCTAGAAAGCATGATAGCTACACCAACGTCCTGACTTTC. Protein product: CSARKHDSYTNVLTF.

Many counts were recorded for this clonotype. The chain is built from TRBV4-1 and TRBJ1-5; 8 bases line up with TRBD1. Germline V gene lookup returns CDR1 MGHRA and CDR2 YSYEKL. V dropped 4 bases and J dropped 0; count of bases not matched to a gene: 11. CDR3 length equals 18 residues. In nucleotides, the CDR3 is TGCGCCAGCAGCCCAGCGGGACAGGACCTATATAGCAATCAGCCCCAGCATTTT. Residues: CASSPAGQDLYSNQPQHF.

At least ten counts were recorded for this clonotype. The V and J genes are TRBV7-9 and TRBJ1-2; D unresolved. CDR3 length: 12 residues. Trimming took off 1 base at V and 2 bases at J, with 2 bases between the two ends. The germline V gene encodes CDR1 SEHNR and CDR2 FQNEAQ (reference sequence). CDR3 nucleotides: TGTGCCAGCAGCTTAGACAACTATGGCTACACCTTC. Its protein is CASSLDNYGYTF.

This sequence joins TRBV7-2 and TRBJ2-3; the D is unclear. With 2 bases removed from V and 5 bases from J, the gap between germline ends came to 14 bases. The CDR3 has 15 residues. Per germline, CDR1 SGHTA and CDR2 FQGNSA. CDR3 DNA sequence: TGTGCCAGCAGCTTAACCGGGCCAGGCAAAGATACGCAGTATTTT. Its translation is CASSLTGPGKDTQYF.

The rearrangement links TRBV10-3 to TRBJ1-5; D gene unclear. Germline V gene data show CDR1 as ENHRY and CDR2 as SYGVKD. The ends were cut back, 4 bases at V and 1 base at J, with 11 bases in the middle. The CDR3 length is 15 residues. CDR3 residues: CAISVAGWSNQPQHF. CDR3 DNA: TGTGCCATCAGTGTAGCGGGGTGGAGCAATCAGCCCCAGCATTTT.